These 25 T cell receptor beta chains share one sample of origin, sequenced in a study of cytomegalovirus exposure and HLA in healthy donors (dated 2017 in TCRdb). Library preparation was by the immunoSEQ multiplex PCR assay. A mixture of 60 forward primers for TCR Vbeta segments and 13 reverse primers for TCR Jbeta segments was used in the multiplex PCR. TCRdb re-hosts the immuneACCESS table, in-frame sequences only. Its copies lack some clones; in the studies checked, an unresolved V gene accounts for under half of them, and the cause for the rest is not known. The sample table lists approximately 140,000 clones, about four fifths of them with a count of one. About 2.2% of the sample belongs to the ten largest clones. Material: PBMCs. These TCRs come from a man between 25 and 39 years old in good health and CMV-seronegative.

V and J are TRBV27 and TRBJ1-5; weak D call: TRBD1 (6 bases). Per germline, CDR1 MNHEY and CDR2 SMNVEV (reference sequence). Trimming took off 3 bases at V and 0 bases at J, with 9 bases between the two ends. The CDR3 is made up of 15 amino acids. CDR3 nucleotides: TGTGCCAGCAGTTTTCGGGGGGCTAGCAATCAGCCCCAGCATTTT. Translated: CASSFRGASNQPQHF.

J is TRBJ2-3 and V is TRBV27; perhaps TRBD2 as D (7 bases). This CDR3 is built from 17 residues. V was clipped by 0 bases and J by 1 base, with 14 bases between them. Germline-derived CDR1 and CDR2 are MNHEY and SMNVEV (reference sequence). Here the CDR3 DNA reads TGTGCCAGCAGTTTATCTTCCGGGGGGCACCGCACAGATACGCAGTATTTT. It is translated as CASSLSSGGHRTDTQYF.

The gene calls are TRBV4-1 and TRBJ1-2; possibly TRBD1 for D (5 bases). Trimming took off 1 base at V and 4 bases at J, with 13 bases between the two ends. Germline V gives CDR1 MGHRA, CDR2 YSYEKL. CDR3 size: 15 residues. The CDR3 reads CASSQAPWGVYGYTF. CDR3 sequence (DNA): TGCGCCAGCAGCCAAGCCCCTTGGGGGGTCTATGGCTACACCTTC.

The chain is built from TRBV28 and TRBJ2-3; D uncertain. This CDR3 is built from 12 residues. Trimming removed 10 bases from V and 0 bases from J, with 8 bases in between. Germline V gene data show CDR1 as MDHEN and CDR2 as SYDVKM. The CDR3 sequence is CATLYSTDTQYF. The CDR3 coding sequence is TGTGCCACCCTCTATAGCACAGATACGCAGTATTTT. Full variable domain (remainder filled in from reference TRBV28 and TRBJ2-3): DVKVTQSSRYLVKRTGEKVFLECVQDMDHENMFWYRQDPGLGLRLIYFSYDVKMKEKGDIPEGYSVSREKKERFSLILESASTNQTSMYLCATLYSTDTQYFGPGTRLTVL.

This clone was seen once. At one boundary the junction diverges from the germline segment, which might be a read error. The chain has TRBV5-1 and TRBJ1-2, with 10 bases matching TRBD1. Germline V gene data show CDR1 as SGHRS and CDR2 as YFSETQ. CDR3 length: 16 amino acids. The CDR3 region is CASSPATGGAKYGYPF. The CDR3 coding sequence is TGCGCCAGCAGCCCCGCGACAGGGGGCGCGAAGTATGGCTACCCCTTC.

The CDR3 sequence: CASSLGTVLGSGNTIYF. CDR3 bases: TGTGCCAGCAGTTTAGGGACAGTCCTGGGCTCTGGAAACACCATATATTTT. The chain links TRBV28 to TRBJ1-3; TRBD1 matches at 7 bases. Germline V lookup: CDR1 MDHEN, CDR2 SYDVKM. This CDR3 region has 17 residues. With V trimmed by 2 bases and J by 0 bases, 7 bases remained unmatched.

This chain uses TRBV4-1 with TRBJ1-5; D uncertain. Germline CDR1 MGHRA, CDR2 YSYEKL. V was pared by 4 bases and J by 0 bases, with 13 bases between. The CDR3 is 16 residues long. The CDR3 loop reads CASSPEEGYSNQPQHF. The CDR3 DNA is TGCGCCAGCAGCCCGGAGGAAGGATATAGCAATCAGCCCCAGCATTTT.

CDR3 coding DNA: TGTGCCAGTAGTCCTAGCAGCTCCTACGAGCAGTACTTC. It translates to CASSPSSSYEQYF. J is TRBJ2-7 and V is TRBV19; D might be TRBD2 (5 bases). V was pared by 5 bases and J by 0 bases, with 8 bases between. The CDR3 is 13 amino acids. Germline CDR1 reads LNHDA; CDR2 reads SQIVND (reference sequence).

This rearrangement joins TRBV5-1 to TRBJ2-1; weak D call: TRBD2 (5 bases). Germline V gene sequence: CDR1 SGHRS, CDR2 YFSETQ. The V and J ends lost 4 bases and 7 bases respectively, with 15 bases between them. The CDR3 covers 14 residues. The CDR3 is CASSHAGRINEQFF. Here the CDR3 DNA reads TGCGCCAGCAGCCACGCGGGCCGGATTAATGAGCAGTTCTTC. The full variable domain, its missing parts supplied by reference TRBV5-1 and TRBJ2-1, is KAGVTQTPRYLIKTRGQQVTLSCSPISGHRSVSWYQQTPGQGLQFLFEYFSETQRNKGNFPGRFSGRQFSNSRSEMNVSTLELGDSALYLCASSHAGRINEQFFGPGTRLTVL.

The chain links TRBV2 to TRBJ2-5; tentative D call: TRBD1 (5 bases). The V end was cut by 4 bases, the J end by 4 bases, with 13 bases between. The CDR3 is made up of 14 amino acids. The germline V gene has CDR1 SNHLY and CDR2 FYNNEI. CDR3 nucleotides: TGTGCCAGCAGTGGACGAACAGGCACAGAGACCCAGTACTTC. Translating gives CASSGRTGTETQYF.

V and J are TRBV7-6 and TRBJ2-7; tentatively, D is TRBD2 (5 bases). CDR3 size: 15 residues. Deletions cut 5 bases from V and 1 base from J, with 15 bases between. The germline CDR1 and CDR2 sequences are SGHVS and FNYEAQ. CDR3 protein: CASSPTGSLSYEQYF. The CDR3 DNA sequence: TGTGCCAGCAGCCCTACGGGGAGCCTATCCTACGAGCAGTACTTC.

The chain couples TRBV5-4 to TRBJ2-7; 8 bases are a match to TRBD2. The length of the CDR3 is 14 residues. V lost 5 bases, J lost 5 bases, and 9 bases stayed unmatched. Germline CDR1 is SGHNT and CDR2 is YYREEE (reference sequence). This chain's CDR3 is CASRPGGRKDEQYF. CDR3 sequence (DNA): TGTGCCAGCAGGCCGGGGGGGAGGAAGGACGAGCAGTACTTC.

This clone was picked up a small number of times. The chain links TRBV6-6 to TRBJ1-5, with D perhaps matching TRBD1 (5 bases). Looked up from germline, CDR1 is MNHNY and CDR2 is SVGAGI (reference sequence). The V end lost 4 bases, the J end lost 7 bases, and 17 bases lay between the germline ends. The CDR3 is made up of 15 amino acids. CDR3 loop: CASSSRDRIGQPQHF. As DNA, the CDR3 is TGTGCCAGCAGTTCCCGCGACAGAATTGGACAGCCCCAGCATTTT.

The J gene is TRBJ1-1, the V gene TRBV5-1; D gene unclear. The CDR3 consists of 16 residues. V dropped 1 base and J dropped 2 bases, with 15 bases sitting between them. Germline values: CDR1 SGHRS, CDR2 YFSETQ. The CDR3 region is CASSLWANTINTEAFF. CDR3 sequence (DNA): TGCGCCAGCAGCTTGTGGGCAAATACCATAAACACTGAAGCTTTCTTT.

The J gene is TRBJ2-6, the V gene TRBV6-6; a possible D gene is TRBD1 (5 bases). Trimming removed 8 bases at V and 4 bases at J, with 18 bases between. The CDR3 covers 16 residues. CDR1 MNHNY and CDR2 SVGAGI come from the germline V gene (reference sequence). CDR3 in amino acids: CASSSTGQGGANVLTF. The CDR3 DNA reads as TGTGCCAGCTCGAGTACAGGTCAAGGAGGGGCCAACGTCCTGACTTTC.

The genes are TRBV12-5 and TRBJ2-2, with 8 bases identical to TRBD1. CDR1 LGHNT and CDR2 FRNRAP come from the germline V gene. Trimming at V came to 0 bases and at J to 0 bases, leaving 3 bases not matched to a gene. The CDR3 loop spans 17 amino acids. Here the CDR3 reads CASGLVQGVSNTGELFF. The CDR3, as DNA: TGTGCTAGTGGTTTGGTACAGGGGGTTTCGAACACCGGGGAGCTGTTTTTT.

This chain links TRBV28 with TRBJ1-5; TRBD1 matches 9 bases. The CDR3 has 17 residues. V gave up 3 bases and J gave up 6 bases; unmatched junction bases: 12. Per the germline V gene, CDR1 is MDHEN and CDR2 is SYDVKM. The CDR3 bases are TGTGCCAGCAGTTTTCCCTACACAGGGGGCAGCGGTCAGCCCCAGCATTTT. Translated, it gives CASSFPYTGGSGQPQHF.

This chain uses TRBV9 with TRBJ2-5, with 8 bases lining up with TRBD1. The CDR3 is 16 residues long. J was trimmed by 5 bases and V by 4 bases; bases with no gene match: 13. CDR1 is SGDLS and CDR2 is YYNGEE in the germline V gene. This chain's CDR3 is CASSLGTGSPMETQYF. CDR3 sequence (DNA): TGTGCCAGCAGCCTCGGGACAGGATCACCGATGGAGACCCAGTACTTC.

V is TRBV28 and J is TRBJ1-4; no clear D. Deletions cut 0 bases from V and 0 bases from J, with 8 bases between. Germline V gene data show CDR1 as MDHEN and CDR2 as SYDVKM. CDR3 length: 16 amino acids. Here the CDR3 reads CASSLWGTATNEKLFF. As DNA, the CDR3 is TGTGCCAGCAGTTTATGGGGCACAGCAACTAATGAAAAACTGTTTTTT.

In the case of this clone: This same CDR3 is encoded by further DNA sequences in the sample. This sequence joins TRBV27 and TRBJ1-6, with D tentatively TRBD1 (6 bases). The V end lost 0 bases, the J end lost 9 bases, and 15 bases lay between the germline ends. Germline V CDR1 and CDR2: MNHEY, SMNVEV (reference sequence). The CDR3 extends over 16 amino acids. This chain's CDR3 is CASSLSMVGGASPLHF. The CDR3 DNA reads TGTGCCAGCAGTTTATCGATGGTCGGGGGGGCTTCACCCCTCCACTTT.

J is TRBJ1-1 and V is TRBV6-5; the D gene is possibly TRBD1 (6 bases). The length of the CDR3 is 13 residues. Germline CDR1 and CDR2: MNHEY and SVGAGI. V dropped 4 bases and J dropped 6 bases, with 12 bases sitting between them. For the CDR3, the DNA is TGTGCCAGCAGTTGGGGGGGGCGGCCTGAAGCTTTCTTT. Protein: CASSWGGRPEAFF.

The J gene is TRBJ1-1, the V gene TRBV19; D uncertain. V lost 6 bases and J 0 bases, leaving 26 bases between the germline ends. In germline, CDR1 is LNHDA, CDR2 SQIVND (reference sequence). The CDR3 consists of 19 residues. Written as DNA, the CDR3 is TGTGCCAGTAGCCGGATAATCGGGAAAAGCTGGGCTATGAACACTGAAGCTTTCTTT. Its protein product is CASSRIIGKSWAMNTEAFF. Full variable domain (rest looked up from reference TRBV19 and TRBJ1-1): DGGITQSPKYLFRKEGQNVTLSCEQNLNHDAMYWYRQDPGQGLRLIYYSQIVNDFQKGDIAEGYSVSREKKESFPLTVTSAQKNPTAFYLCASSRIIGKSWAMNTEAFFGQGTRLTVV.

This clone was recorded a few times. The J gene is TRBJ2-1, the V gene TRBV5-1; TRBD1 might be the D (6 bases). CDR1 and CDR2 (germline): SGHRS, YFSETQ. The CDR3 length is 15 residues. V lost 1 base to trimming and J lost 4 bases, with 12 bases between them. The chain's CDR3 is CASSLTGPLYNEQFF. CDR3 nucleotide sequence: TGCGCCAGCAGCTTGACAGGGCCTTTGTACAATGAGCAGTTCTTC.

The J gene is TRBJ1-2, the V gene TRBV29-1, with 9 bases that match TRBD1. Germline-derived CDR1 and CDR2 are SQVTM and ANQGSEA. With V trimmed by 7 bases and J by 2 bases, 5 bases remained unmatched. The CDR3 contains 13 residues. This CDR3 is CSGRTGANYGYTF. Here the CDR3 DNA reads TGCAGCGGTCGGACAGGGGCGAACTATGGCTACACCTTC.

On this clone: A junction end diverges from the germline sequence, so it may reflect a read error. The chain is built from TRBV13 and TRBJ1-6; TRBD1 agrees at 7 bases. Germline values: CDR1 PRHDT, CDR2 FYEKMQ (reference sequence). The CDR3 contains 14 residues. The CDR3 region has the DNA TGTGCCAGCAGCTTCTCGACAGGGAATTCACCCCTCAACTTT. Encoded protein: CASSFSTGNSPLNF.